This is a list of T cell receptor beta chains from one sample in a study of cytomegalovirus exposure and HLA in healthy donors. Assay: immunoSEQ multiplex PCR; the TCRdb copy retains only in-frame clones and omits some. The sample consists of 170,000 or so clones, around 70% of them appearing once. Sequencing was carried out using PBMCs. The receptors here all came from a male donor in good health and CMV-seronegative. CDR3s include the opening cysteine and the closing phenylalanine or tryptophan. Fields, in order: D gene, clone size, V gene, J gene, CDR3 protein, CDR3 DNA. D genes are given only for firm matches. Where a row states a size, it is once, few, many or the class of an expanded clone; other rows omit it.

D gene: NA; clone size: NA; V gene: TRBV6-4; J gene: TRBJ2-1; CDR3 protein: CASSPTQGNEQFF; CDR3 DNA: TGTGCCAGCAGTCCGACTCAGGGGAATGAGCAGTTCTTC
D gene: NA; clone size: NA; V gene: TRBV7-8; J gene: TRBJ1-2; CDR3 protein: CASSLAQTVNYGYTF; CDR3 DNA: TGTGCCAGCAGCTTAGCGCAAACGGTTAACTATGGCTACACCTTC
D gene: NA; clone size: NA; V gene: TRBV10-1; J gene: TRBJ2-3; CDR3 protein: CASRGTRADTQYF; CDR3 DNA: TGCGCCAGCAGGGGAACTAGGGCAGATACGCAGTATTTT
D gene: TRBD2; clone size: NA; V gene: TRBV6-4; J gene: TRBJ2-1; CDR3 protein: CASSVTSGNNEQFF; CDR3 DNA: TGTGCCAGCAGTGTAACTAGCGGGAACAATGAGCAGTTCTTC
D gene: NA; clone size: NA; V gene: TRBV25-1; J gene: TRBJ2-2; CDR3 protein: CASSEYEGASTGELFF; CDR3 DNA: TGTGCCAGCAGTGAATACGAAGGGGCGAGCACCGGGGAGCTGTTTTTT
D gene: NA; clone size: NA; V gene: TRBV29-1; J gene: TRBJ1-2; CDR3 protein: CSVERGNYGYTF; CDR3 DNA: TGCAGCGTTGAAAGGGGGAACTATGGCTACACCTTC
D gene: NA; clone size: NA; V gene: TRBV7-2; J gene: TRBJ1-5; CDR3 protein: CASSLEPGGQPQHF; CDR3 DNA: TGTGCCAGCAGCTTAGAACCTGGGGGGCAGCCCCAGCATTTT
D gene: TRBD1; clone size: few; V gene: TRBV6-5; J gene: TRBJ2-1; CDR3 protein: CASSWDSYNEQFF; CDR3 DNA: TGTGCCAGCAGTTGGGACAGCTACAATGAGCAGTTCTTC
D gene: TRBD1; clone size: NA; V gene: TRBV28; J gene: TRBJ1-6; CDR3 protein: CASSSGGSPLHF; CDR3 DNA: TGTGCCAGCAGTTCAGGGGGGTCACCCCTCCACTTT
D gene: TRBD2; clone size: NA; V gene: TRBV6-4; J gene: TRBJ2-1; CDR3 protein: CASRGLTGGYNEQFF; CDR3 DNA: TGTGCCAGCAGAGGTTTAACGGGGGGCTACAATGAGCAGTTCTTC
D gene: NA; clone size: NA; V gene: TRBV4-3; J gene: TRBJ2-5; CDR3 protein: CASSPGLQETQYF; CDR3 DNA: TGCGCCAGCAGCCCCGGACTCCAAGAGACCCAGTACTTC
D gene: TRBD1; clone size: NA; V gene: TRBV9; J gene: TRBJ2-7; CDR3 protein: CASSVAGTGVDEQYF; CDR3 DNA: TGTGCCAGCAGCGTAGCCGGGACAGGGGTAGACGAGCAGTACTTC
D gene: NA; clone size: NA; V gene: TRBV4-1; J gene: TRBJ1-5; CDR3 protein: CASSQGLSQPQHF; CDR3 DNA: TGCGCCAGCAGCCAGGGGCTGAGTCAGCCCCAGCATTTT
D gene: TRBD1; clone size: few; V gene: TRBV5-1; J gene: TRBJ2-3; CDR3 protein: CASSSGQGPDTQYF; CDR3 DNA: TGCGCCAGCAGCTCGGGACAGGGGCCAGATACGCAGTATTTT
D gene: NA; clone size: once; V gene: TRBV10-3; J gene: TRBJ2-2; CDR3 protein: CAITSTHRGGELFF; CDR3 DNA: TGTGCCATCACCTCGACCCATCGGGGCGGGGAGCTGTTTTTT
D gene: NA; clone size: NA; V gene: TRBV6-1; J gene: TRBJ2-3; CDR3 protein: CASSVVSDTQYF; CDR3 DNA: TGTGCCAGCAGTGTCGTCTCAGATACGCAGTATTTT
D gene: TRBD1; clone size: NA; V gene: TRBV7-9; J gene: TRBJ2-3; CDR3 protein: CASSLFPGQGEDTQYF; CDR3 DNA: TGTGCCAGCAGCCTTTTCCCGGGACAGGGTGAAGATACGCAGTATTTT
D gene: TRBD1; clone size: NA; V gene: TRBV5-6; J gene: TRBJ2-5; CDR3 protein: CASSPDRGLQETQYF; CDR3 DNA: TGTGCCAGCAGCCCCGACAGGGGGCTGCAAGAGACCCAGTACTTC
D gene: NA; clone size: NA; V gene: TRBV5-1; J gene: TRBJ2-5; CDR3 protein: CASSFRDTQETQYF; CDR3 DNA: TGCGCCAGCAGCTTCCGGGATACCCAAGAGACCCAGTACTTC
D gene: NA; clone size: NA; V gene: TRBV19; J gene: TRBJ1-2; CDR3 protein: CASRLDRRYGYTF; CDR3 DNA: TGTGCCAGTAGACTAGACAGGCGGTATGGCTACACCTTC
D gene: NA; clone size: NA; V gene: TRBV2; J gene: TRBJ2-3; CDR3 protein: CASSHSGFSTDTQYF; CDR3 DNA: TGTGCCAGCAGTCATTCGGGGTTTAGCACAGATACGCAGTATTTT
D gene: TRBD1; clone size: NA; V gene: TRBV15; J gene: TRBJ2-7; CDR3 protein: CATSSRSDRNPYEQYF; CDR3 DNA: TGTGCCACCAGCAGCCGATCGGACAGGAATCCCTACGAGCAGTACTTC
D gene: TRBD2; clone size: NA; V gene: TRBV28; J gene: TRBJ2-7; CDR3 protein: CASRFSGDIYEQYF; CDR3 DNA: TGTGCCAGCAGATTTAGCGGGGATATCTACGAGCAGTACTTC
D gene: TRBD2; clone size: once; V gene: TRBV6-6; J gene: TRBJ2-3; CDR3 protein: CAMRAGGADTQYF; CDR3 DNA: TGTGCCATGAGAGCGGGGGGCGCAGATACGCAGTATTTT
D gene: NA; clone size: few; V gene: TRBV2; J gene: TRBJ1-1; CDR3 protein: CASYIDRPLGTEAFF; CDR3 DNA: TGTGCCAGCTACATCGACAGGCCGTTGGGCACTGAAGCTTTCTTT